This T cell receptor beta chain emerged from a study of T cell changes during pregnancy in multiple sclerosis. Germline CDR1 and CDR2: SNHLY and FYNNEI. The CDR3 is 14 amino acids. Trimming took 3 bases from V and 4 from J, leaving 12 bases between them. TCRdb's copy holds only in-frame clones and misses some; the assay was immunoSEQ multiplex PCR. This sample has approximately 44,000 clones; 80% to 90% occur once, and the top ten carry approximately 0.59%. Sample: CD4+ T cells from peripheral blood mononuclear cells, taken in the first trimester of pregnancy. The receptor was derived from a female donor with multiple sclerosis, enrolled in a pregnancy study. The rearrangement links TRBV2 to TRBJ1-2; D gene unclear. The CDR3 DNA is TGTGCCAGCAGTGACAGGAATGGAATCTATGGCTACACCTTC. Its translation: CASSDRNGIYGYTF. The whole variable domain, filled in from reference TRBV2 and TRBJ1-2, reads EPEVTQTPSHQVTQMGQEVILRCVPISNHLYFYWYRQILGQKVEFLVSFYNNEISEKSEIFDDQFSVERPDGSNFTLKIRSTKLEDSAMYFCASSDRNGIYGYTFGSGTRLTVV.